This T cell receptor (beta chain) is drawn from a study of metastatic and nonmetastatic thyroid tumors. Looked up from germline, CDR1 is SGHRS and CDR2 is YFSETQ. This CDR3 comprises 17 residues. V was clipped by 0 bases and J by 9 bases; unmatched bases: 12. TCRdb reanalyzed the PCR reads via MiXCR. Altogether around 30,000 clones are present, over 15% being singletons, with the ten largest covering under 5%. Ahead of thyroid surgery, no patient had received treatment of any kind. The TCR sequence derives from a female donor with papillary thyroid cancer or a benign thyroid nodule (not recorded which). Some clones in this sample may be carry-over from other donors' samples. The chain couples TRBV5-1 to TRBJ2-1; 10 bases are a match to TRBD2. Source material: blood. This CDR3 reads CASSLDPLSGGAGEQFF. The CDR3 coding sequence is TGCGCCAGCAGCTTGGACCCCTTGAGCGGGGGGGCCGGTGAGCAGTTCTTC. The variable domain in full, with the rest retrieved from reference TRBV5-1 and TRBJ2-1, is KAGVTQTPRYLIKTRGQQVTLSCSPISGHRSVSWYQQTPGQGLQFLFEYFSETQRNKGNFPGRFSGRQFSNSRSEMNVSTLELGDSALYLCASSLDPLSGGAGEQFFGPGTRLTVL.